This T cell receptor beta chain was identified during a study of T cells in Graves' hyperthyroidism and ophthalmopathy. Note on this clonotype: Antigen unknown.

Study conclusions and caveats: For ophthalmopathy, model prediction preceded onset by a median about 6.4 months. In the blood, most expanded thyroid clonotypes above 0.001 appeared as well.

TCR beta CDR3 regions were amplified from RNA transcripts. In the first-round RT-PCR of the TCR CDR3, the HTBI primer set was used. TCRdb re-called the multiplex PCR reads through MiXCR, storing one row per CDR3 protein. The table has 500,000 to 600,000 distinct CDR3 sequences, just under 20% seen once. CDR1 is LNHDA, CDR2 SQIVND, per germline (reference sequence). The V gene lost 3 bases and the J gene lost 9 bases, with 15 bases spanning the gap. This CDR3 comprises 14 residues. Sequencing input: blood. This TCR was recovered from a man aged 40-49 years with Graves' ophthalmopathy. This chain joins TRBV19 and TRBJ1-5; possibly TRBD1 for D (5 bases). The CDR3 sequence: CASSIKAGPRPQHF. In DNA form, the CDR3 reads TGTGCCAGTAGTATCAAGGCAGGGCCTCGGCCCCAGCATTTT.